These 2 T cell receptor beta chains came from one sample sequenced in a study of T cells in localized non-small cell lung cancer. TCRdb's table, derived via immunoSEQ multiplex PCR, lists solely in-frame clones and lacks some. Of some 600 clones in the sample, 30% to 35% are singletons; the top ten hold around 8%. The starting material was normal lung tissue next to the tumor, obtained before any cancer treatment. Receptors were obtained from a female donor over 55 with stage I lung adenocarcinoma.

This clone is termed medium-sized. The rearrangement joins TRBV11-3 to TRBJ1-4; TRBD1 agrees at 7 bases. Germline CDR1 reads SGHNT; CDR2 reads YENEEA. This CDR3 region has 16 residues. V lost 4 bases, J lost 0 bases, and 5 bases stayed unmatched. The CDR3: CASSSGGTATNEKLFF. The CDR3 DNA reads TGTGCCAGCAGCTCGGGGGGGACAGCAACTAATGAAAAACTGTTTTTT.

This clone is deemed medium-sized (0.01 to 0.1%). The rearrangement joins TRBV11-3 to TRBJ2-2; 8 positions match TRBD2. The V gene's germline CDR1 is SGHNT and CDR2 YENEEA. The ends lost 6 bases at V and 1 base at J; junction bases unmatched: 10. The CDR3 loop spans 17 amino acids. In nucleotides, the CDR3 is TGTGCCAGCAGGGATAAGCGGGAGAGGAAGAACACCGGGGAGCTGTTTTTT. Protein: CASRDKRERKNTGELFF.